Listed here are 6 T cell receptor beta chains from one sample, sequenced in a study of shared clonotypes between healthy human individuals. Clones were read by immunoSEQ multiplex PCR, and TCRdb kept only the in-frame ones, dropping some. The sample lists approximately 1.1 million clones; around 78% were seen once. The sequenced material came from memory CD4+ T cells from PBMCs. Subset of the sample: CD45RA-negative fraction. These receptors were collected from a man aged 18 to 29 in good health. Some clones in this sample may be carry-over from other donors' samples.

J is TRBJ1-2 and V is TRBV6-6, with D possibly TRBD1 on 5 matching bases. CDR3 length equals 14 residues. CDR1 is MNHNY and CDR2 is SVGAGI in the germline V gene (reference sequence). V lost 5 bases and J 0 bases, leaving 10 bases between the germline ends. The CDR3 DNA reads TGTGCCAGCAGTAAAGGGGACCCTAACTATGGCTACACCTTC. Amino acids: CASSKGDPNYGYTF.

The chain combines TRBV10-3 with TRBJ2-7, with 9 bases aligning to TRBD1. Trimming took 5 bases from V and 4 from J; bases not matched to a gene: 6. From germline, CDR1 is ENHRY and CDR2 SYGVKD. There are 14 residues in the CDR3. The CDR3, as DNA: TGTGCCATCAGTACAGGGGGCATCGGGTACGAGCAGTACTTC. As protein: CAISTGGIGYEQYF.

The V and J genes are TRBV6-6 and TRBJ2-7, with TRBD2 identical over 7 bases. Looked up from germline, CDR1 is MNHNY and CDR2 is SVGAGI (reference sequence). J lost 2 bases, V lost 3 bases, and 10 bases had no gene match. The CDR3 loop spans 16 amino acids. The CDR3 is CASSYTNLAAAYEQYF. The CDR3 coding sequence is TGTGCCAGCAGTTATACGAACCTAGCGGCCGCCTACGAGCAGTACTTC.

This clone was recorded many times. The genes are TRBV28 and TRBJ2-3; D is tentatively TRBD1 or TRBD2 (5 bases each). The V end lost 5 bases, the J end lost 3 bases, and 18 bases lay between the germline ends. The CDR3 is made up of 16 amino acids. From germline, CDR1 is MDHEN and CDR2 SYDVKM. CDR3: CASSPGARGRTDTQYF. The CDR3 coding sequence is TGTGCCAGCAGTCCCGGGGCCCGGGGACGAACAGATACGCAGTATTTT. Variable domain in full (rest from reference TRBV28 and TRBJ2-3): DVKVTQSSRYLVKRTGEKVFLECVQDMDHENMFWYRQDPGLGLRLIYFSYDVKMKEKGDIPEGYSVSREKKERFSLILESASTNQTSMYLCASSPGARGRTDTQYFGPGTRLTVL.

This clone is a singleton in its sample. This CDR3 is also generated by other DNA sequences in the sample. The CDR3 loop is CASSLGTDYGYTF. The CDR3 nucleotides read TGTGCCAGCAGCCTAGGGACGGACTATGGCTACACCTTC. The chain carries TRBV7-2 and TRBJ1-2, with D possibly TRBD1 on 5 matching bases. Trimming removed 5 bases at V and 3 bases at J, with 10 bases between. This CDR3 comprises 13 residues. From germline, CDR1 is SGHTA and CDR2 FQGNSA.

This clone was counted only a few times. V usage is TRBV28 and J usage is TRBJ1-1; D is ambiguous. CDR1 is MDHEN, CDR2 SYDVKM, per germline. Trimming took off 6 bases at V and 1 base at J, with 15 bases between the two ends. The CDR3 is 15 amino acids. The DNA of the CDR3 is TGTGCCAGCAGCCGGGCCCGGACGAGGAACACTGAAGCTTTCTTT. It is translated as CASSRARTRNTEAFF. Variable domain in full (rest from reference TRBV28 and TRBJ1-1): DVKVTQSSRYLVKRTGEKVFLECVQDMDHENMFWYRQDPGLGLRLIYFSYDVKMKEKGDIPEGYSVSREKKERFSLILESASTNQTSMYLCASSRARTRNTEAFFGQGTRLTVV.